What follows describes a single T cell receptor (beta chain). Its antigen is unknown. The study sequenced cultured CD4+ T cell DNA using the Oncomine TCR Beta short-read assay. TCRdb independently ran MiXCR on the PCR reads; one entry per CDR3 protein. This repertoire shows approximately 13,000 distinct CDR3 sequences, around half found once; its top ten account for 8% to 10%. Indicated treatment: roughly 11-day PBMC culture with coronavirus spike peptide pools or control peptides (ViraFEST assay). These data come from a study of vaccination and CD4 T cells after COVID-19. This CDR3 comprises 13 residues. Per germline, CDR1 LNHNV and CDR2 YYDKDF (reference sequence). The V and J ends lost 7 bases and 9 bases respectively, with 13 bases between them.

Sequencing was carried out using CD4+ T cells from blood, cultured in vitro. This TCR was sampled from a human donor who had recovered from COVID-19. V is TRBV15 and J is TRBJ1-6; D remains unclear. The CDR3 bases are TGTGCCACCACCCGGACCCAAAGTTCACCCCTCCACTTT. As protein: CATTRTQSSPLHF.